This is a list of T cell receptor beta chains from one sample in a study of T cells in localized non-small cell lung cancer. Repertoires were generated with immunoSEQ multiplex PCR, while TCRdb's copy carries only in-frame clones and drops some. The data hold under 30,000 clones, with about 88% observed a single time. This specimen was peripheral blood, taken before any cancer treatment. Source of these receptors: a female donor of 60 years or more with stage I lung adenocarcinoma. CDR3s include the opening cysteine and the closing phenylalanine or tryptophan. A D gene is named only where the DNA matches it firmly. Clone sizes are given selectively: once, few, many, or a class where the clone is expanded.

clone_size	d_call	j_call	v_call	cdr3_nt	cdr3_aa
NA	TRBD2	TRBJ2-2	TRBV2	TGTGCCAGCAGTGCTAGCGGGATGAACACCGGGGAGCTGTTTTTT	CASSASGMNTGELFF
NA	NA	TRBJ2-3	TRBV6-4	TGTGCCAGCAGTGACTCGGACGGCACAGATACGCAGTATTTT	CASSDSDGTDTQYF
once	NA	TRBJ1-1	TRBV6-5	TGTGCCAGCAGTTACGCCTTGAACACTGAAGCTTTCTTT	CASSYALNTEAFF
NA	TRBD1	TRBJ1-2	TRBV30	TGTGCCTGGAGTAGGGACAGGGGGCAAAGTGGCTACACCTTC	CAWSRDRGQSGYTF
NA	NA	TRBJ1-2	TRBV28	TGTGCCAGCAGCGGCCGTGGCTACACCTTC	CASSGRGYTF
NA	NA	TRBJ1-1	TRBV7-2	TGTGCCAGCAGCTTAGTGGGGTCGATCACTGAAGCTTTCTTT	CASSLVGSITEAFF
NA	TRBD1	TRBJ1-2	TRBV19	TGTGCCAGTAGTATGGGACAGGGGTTTGAAGGCTATGGCTACACCTTC	CASSMGQGFEGYGYTF
NA	TRBD1	TRBJ1-4	TRBV5-8	TGTGCCAGCAGCTTGCGCAGGGGGAATGAAAAACTGTTTTTT	CASSLRRGNEKLFF
NA	NA	TRBJ2-6	TRBV5-4	TGTGCCAGCCTAGATGTCACCAGACAAAGTCGGGCCAACGTCCTGACTTTC	CASLDVTRQSRANVLTF
few	TRBD1	TRBJ1-1	TRBV9	TGTGCCAGCAGCGCAGGGGGCACTGAAGCTTTCTTT	CASSAGGTEAFF
NA	NA	TRBJ1-1	TRBV2	TGTGCCAGCAGTGTGCAGGGAGGCACTGAAGCTTTCTTT	CASSVQGGTEAFF
NA	NA	TRBJ2-5	TRBV7-7	TGTGCTAGCAGCAATGGGGAGACCCAGTACTTC	CASSNGETQYF
NA	TRBD1	TRBJ1-1	TRBV18	TGTGCCAGCTCACCACCGGACAGGCTGAACACTGAAGCTTTCTTT	CASSPPDRLNTEAFF
NA	NA	TRBJ2-3	TRBV18	TGTGCCAGCTCACCCTATAGCTACACAGATACGCAGTATTTT	CASSPYSYTDTQYF
NA	TRBD2	TRBJ2-5	TRBV10-1	TGCGCCAGCAGTGACCACGGGGGGGCCCGGGAGACCCAGTACTTC	CASSDHGGARETQYF
once	NA	TRBJ2-6	TRBV5-1	TGCGCCAGTAACAGGGTTTCCGGGGCCAACGTCCTGACTTTC	CASNRVSGANVLTF
NA	NA	TRBJ1-2	TRBV5-6	TGTGCCAGCAGCTTCGGGCTTGACTATGGCTACACCTTC	CASSFGLDYGYTF
NA	NA	TRBJ1-2	TRBV10-3	TGTGCCATCAGTGAAGAAACTAACTATGGCTACACCTTC	CAISEETNYGYTF